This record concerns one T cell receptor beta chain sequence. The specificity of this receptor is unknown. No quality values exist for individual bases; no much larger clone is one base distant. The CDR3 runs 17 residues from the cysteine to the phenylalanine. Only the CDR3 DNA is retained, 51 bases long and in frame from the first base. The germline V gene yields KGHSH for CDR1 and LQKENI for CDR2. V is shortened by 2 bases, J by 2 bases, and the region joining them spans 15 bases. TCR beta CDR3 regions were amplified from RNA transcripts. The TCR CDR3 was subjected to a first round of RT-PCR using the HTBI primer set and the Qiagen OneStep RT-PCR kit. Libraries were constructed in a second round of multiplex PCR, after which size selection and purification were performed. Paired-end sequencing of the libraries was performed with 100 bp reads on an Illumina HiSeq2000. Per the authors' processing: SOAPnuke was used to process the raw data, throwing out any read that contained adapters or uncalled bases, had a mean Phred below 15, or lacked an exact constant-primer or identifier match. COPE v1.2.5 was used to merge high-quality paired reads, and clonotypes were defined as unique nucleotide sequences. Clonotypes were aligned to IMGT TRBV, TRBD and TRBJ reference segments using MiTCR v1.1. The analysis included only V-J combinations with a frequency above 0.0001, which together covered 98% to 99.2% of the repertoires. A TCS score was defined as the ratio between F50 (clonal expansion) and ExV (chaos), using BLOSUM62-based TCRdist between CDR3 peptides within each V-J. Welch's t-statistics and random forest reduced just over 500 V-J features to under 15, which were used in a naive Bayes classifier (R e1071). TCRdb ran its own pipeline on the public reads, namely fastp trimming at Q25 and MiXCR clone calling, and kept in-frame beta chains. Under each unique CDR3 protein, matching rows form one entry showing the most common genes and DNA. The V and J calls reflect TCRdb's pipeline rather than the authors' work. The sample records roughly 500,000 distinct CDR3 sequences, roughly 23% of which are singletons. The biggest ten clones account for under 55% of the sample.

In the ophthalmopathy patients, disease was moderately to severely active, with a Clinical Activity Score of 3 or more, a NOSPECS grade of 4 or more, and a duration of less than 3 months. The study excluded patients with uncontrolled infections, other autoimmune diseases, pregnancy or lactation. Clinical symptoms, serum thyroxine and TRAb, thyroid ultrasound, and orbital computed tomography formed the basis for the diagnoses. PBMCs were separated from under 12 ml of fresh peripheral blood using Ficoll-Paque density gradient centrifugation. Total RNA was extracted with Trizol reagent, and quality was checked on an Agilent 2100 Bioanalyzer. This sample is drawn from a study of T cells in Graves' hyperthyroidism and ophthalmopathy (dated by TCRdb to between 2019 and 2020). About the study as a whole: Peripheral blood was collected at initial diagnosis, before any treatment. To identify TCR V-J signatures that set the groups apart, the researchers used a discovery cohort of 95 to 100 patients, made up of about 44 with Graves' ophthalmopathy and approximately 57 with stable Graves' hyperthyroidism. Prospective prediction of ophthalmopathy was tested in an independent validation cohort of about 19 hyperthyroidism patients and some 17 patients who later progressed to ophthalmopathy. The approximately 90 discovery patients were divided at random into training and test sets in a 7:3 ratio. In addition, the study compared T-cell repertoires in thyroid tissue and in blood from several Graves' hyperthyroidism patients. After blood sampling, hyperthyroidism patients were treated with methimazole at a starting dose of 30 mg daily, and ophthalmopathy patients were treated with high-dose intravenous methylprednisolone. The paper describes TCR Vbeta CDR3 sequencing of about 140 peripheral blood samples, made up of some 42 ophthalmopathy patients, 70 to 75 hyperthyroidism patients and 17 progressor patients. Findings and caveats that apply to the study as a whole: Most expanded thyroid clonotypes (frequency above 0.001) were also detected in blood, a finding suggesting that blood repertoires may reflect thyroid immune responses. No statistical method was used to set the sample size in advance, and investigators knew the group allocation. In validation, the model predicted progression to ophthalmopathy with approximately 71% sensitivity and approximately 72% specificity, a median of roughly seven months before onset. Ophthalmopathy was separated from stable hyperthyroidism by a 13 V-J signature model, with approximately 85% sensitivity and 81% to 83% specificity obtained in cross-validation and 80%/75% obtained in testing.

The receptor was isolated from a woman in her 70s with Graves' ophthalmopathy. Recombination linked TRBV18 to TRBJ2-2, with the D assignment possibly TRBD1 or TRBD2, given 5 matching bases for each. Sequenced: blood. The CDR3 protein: CASSPGPGTGNTGELFF. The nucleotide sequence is TGTGCCAGCTCACCAGGGCCCGGGACCGGTAACACCGGGGAGCTGTTTTTT.